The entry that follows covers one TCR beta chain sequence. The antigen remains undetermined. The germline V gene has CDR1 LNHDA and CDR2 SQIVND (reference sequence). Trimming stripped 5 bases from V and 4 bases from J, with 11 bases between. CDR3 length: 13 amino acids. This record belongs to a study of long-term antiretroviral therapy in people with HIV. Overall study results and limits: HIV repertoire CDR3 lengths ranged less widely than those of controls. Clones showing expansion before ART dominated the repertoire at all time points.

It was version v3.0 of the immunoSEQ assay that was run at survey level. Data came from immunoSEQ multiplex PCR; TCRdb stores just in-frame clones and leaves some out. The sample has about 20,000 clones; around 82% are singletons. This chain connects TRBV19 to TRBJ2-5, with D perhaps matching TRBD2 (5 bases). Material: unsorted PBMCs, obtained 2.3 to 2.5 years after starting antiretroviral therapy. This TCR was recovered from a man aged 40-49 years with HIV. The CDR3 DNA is TGTGCCAGTAGTCGGAGCGGACCAGAGACCCAGTACTTC. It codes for CASSRSGPETQYF. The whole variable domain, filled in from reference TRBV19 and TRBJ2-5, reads DGGITQSPKYLFRKEGQNVTLSCEQNLNHDAMYWYRQDPGQGLRLIYYSQIVNDFQKGDIAEGYSVSREKKESFPLTVTSAQKNPTAFYLCASSRSGPETQYFGPGTRLLVL.